This is a list of T cell receptor beta chains from one sample in a study of long-term antiretroviral therapy in people with HIV. Profiled with immunoSEQ multiplex PCR; TCRdb holds only in-frame clones, not every one. Altogether 20,000 to 25,000 clones are present, under 90% being singletons, with the ten largest covering roughly 10%. The specimen comprised unsorted PBMCs, sampled 2.4 years after starting antiretroviral therapy. Receptors originate from a man in his forties with HIV. The CDR3 runs from the conserved cysteine through the conserved F or W. A D gene is named only where the DNA matches it firmly. Expanded clones are given a class, and other clones once, few, many or no size at all.

>TRBV5-1|.|TRBJ2-3|.
TGCGCCAGCAGCGGGACTCACCGCACAGATACGCAGTATTTT
CASSGTHRTDTQYF
>TRBV5-1|TRBD1|TRBJ2-2|.
TGCGCCAGCAGCTTAGGGACAGGGCTCATCGGGGAGCTGTTTTTT
CASSLGTGLIGELFF
>TRBV2|.|TRBJ1-2|.
TGTGCCAGCAACGAGTGGGCCTATGGCTACACCTTC
CASNEWAYGYTF
>TRBV2|TRBD1|TRBJ1-5|.
TGTGCCAGCATGGGTGACAGGGTCTCTAGTCAGCCCCAGCATTTT
CASMGDRVSSQPQHF
>TRBV30|.|TRBJ2-7|.
TGTGCCTGGAGTCCCTCCTACGAGCAGTACTTC
CAWSPSYEQYF
>TRBV30|.|TRBJ2-7|once
TGTGCCTGGAGTGTACAACAGGTAACCTACGAGCAGTACTTC
CAWSVQQVTYEQYF
>TRBV25-1|.|TRBJ1-4|.
TGTGCCAGCAGTGCAGAGACCCTGGCGACTAATGAAAAACTGTTTTTT
CASSAETLATNEKLFF
>TRBV7-3|.|TRBJ2-1|.
TGTGCCAGCAGCTTCGGGAGCAGCTCCTACAATGAGCAGTTCTTC
CASSFGSSSYNEQFF
>TRBV11-2|.|TRBJ1-3|.
TGTGCCAGCAGCTTAGTACAGATCTCTGGAAACACCATATATTTT
CASSLVQISGNTIYF
>TRBV7-3|.|TRBJ2-5|few
TGTGCCAGCAGCTCCCCACGAATTTCGGAGACCCAGTACTTC
CASSSPRISETQYF
>TRBV6-1|TRBD2|TRBJ2-7|.
TGTGCCAGCAGTGCCCCAGCGGGAGGCGCTTCTAAGCAGTACTTC
CASSAPAGGASKQYF
>TRBV13|.|TRBJ2-7|.
TGTGCCAGCAGCTTAGGGAAGGGTCTTGGCGAGCAGTACTTC
CASSLGKGLGEQYF
>TRBV5-1|TRBD1|TRBJ2-3|.
TGCGCCAGCAGCCCAAGGGGGCAAACCACGGATACGCAGTATTTT
CASSPRGQTTDTQYF
>TRBV25-1|.|TRBJ2-7|.
TGTGCCAGCAGACAACCTGGGGCTTACGAGCAGTACTTC
CASRQPGAYEQYF
>TRBV9|.|TRBJ1-1|.
TGTGCCAGCAGCGGCGGACAGAACAGGGCTGAAGCTTTCTTT
CASSGGQNRAEAFF
>TRBV7-2|.|TRBJ1-2|.
TGTGCCAGCAGCCCCCGACAGGAGGCTTACTATGGCTACACCTTC
CASSPRQEAYYGYTF
>TRBV14|.|TRBJ2-1|.
TGTGCCAGCAGCCCAGCGTTTGAGCAGTTCTTC
CASSPAFEQFF
>TRBV6-6|TRBD1|TRBJ1-1|.
TGTGCCAGCAGAGAGGACAGGAGGCCCACTGAAGCTTTCTTT
CASREDRRPTEAFF
>TRBV2|.|TRBJ1-4|.
TGTGCCAGCTGGAGGGTACAGGAAAAACTGTTTTTT
CASWRVQEKLFF
>TRBV27|TRBD2|TRBJ2-7|.
TGTGCCAGCAGCCGAGATAGCGGGAGTGGTTACGAGCAGTACTTC
CASSRDSGSGYEQYF
>TRBV19|.|TRBJ1-5|.
TGTGCCAGTCTAGCCAGGGACCGCAATCAGCCCCAGCATTTT
CASLARDRNQPQHF
>TRBV5-4|.|TRBJ2-3|.
TGTGCCAGCAGCTCGGGTCACGCCAGTGTGACGCAGTATTTT
CASSSGHASVTQYF